This T cell receptor beta chain came from a study of T cells in localized non-small cell lung cancer. Study-wide results and limits: The study found T cell clonality highest in uninvolved adjacent lung, above tumor. In adjacent lung appeared a median approximately 61 of the top 100 tumor clones.

The trim removed 9 bases at V and 1 base at J, leaving 4 bases unmatched. From germline, CDR1 is SNHLY and CDR2 FYNNEI. This CDR3 contains 13 residues. Data came from immunoSEQ multiplex PCR; TCRdb stores just in-frame clones and leaves some out. The profile shows around 41,000 clones, about 88% of them singletons. Note on this clone: Antigen unknown.

The sample here was peripheral blood, taken before any cancer treatment. This chain joins TRBV2 and TRBJ2-5; 8 bases match TRBD2. The TCR was taken from a female donor aged 60 or older with stage I squamous cell lung carcinoma. The CDR3 coding sequence is TGTGCCAGTGTAGCGGGGCTCCAAGAGACCCAGTACTTC. It codes for CASVAGLQETQYF.